This T cell receptor (beta chain) comes out of a study of patients and donors after allogeneic stem cell transplantation. The CDR3 spans 16 residues. Germline trimming cut 3 bases from V and 2 bases from J; bases unmatched to any gene: 6. CDR1 is MDHEN and CDR2 is SYDVKM in the germline V gene. TCRdb passed the RT-PCR reads through MiXCR, listing each CDR3 protein once. The sample comprises 150,000 to 250,000 distinct CDR3 sequences, around two fifths of which are singletons, and approximately 30% rests with the top ten. This TCR came from a human donor who was either an allogeneic HSCT recipient or a stem cell or donor lymphocyte infusion donor (not recorded which). It is not recorded whose cells these are; they may come from a transplant donor. Sequencing was done on a sample of blood, either unsorted or a sorted T cell fraction (not recorded which). The rearrangement uses TRBV28 and TRBJ1-5, with 8 bases lining up with TRBD1. CDR3 residues: CASSFLTGERNQPQHF. The CDR3 DNA reads as TGTGCCAGCAGTTTCCTGACAGGGGAGCGCAATCAGCCCCAGCATTTT. Full variable domain (remainder filled in from reference TRBV28 and TRBJ1-5): DVKVTQSSRYLVKRTGEKVFLECVQDMDHENMFWYRQDPGLGLRLIYFSYDVKMKEKGDIPEGYSVSREKKERFSLILESASTNQTSMYLCASSFLTGERNQPQHFGDGTRLSIL.